Presented here are 26 T cell receptor beta chains from one specimen sequenced in a study of T cell changes during pregnancy in multiple sclerosis. Repertoires were generated with immunoSEQ multiplex PCR, while TCRdb's copy carries only in-frame clones and drops some. Of over 90,000 clones listed, about 94% are singletons. This specimen consisted of peripheral blood, obtained after pregnancy. Receptor source: a female donor with multiple sclerosis, enrolled in a pregnancy study.

CDR3 in DNA: TGTGCCAGTAGCTTCTCACTAGCGGGAGGGTACGAGCAGTACTTC. This translates into CASSFSLAGGYEQYF. This chain links TRBV19 with TRBJ2-7; 13 bases match TRBD2. The CDR3 sequence is 15 residues long. Germline V gene sequence: CDR1 LNHDA, CDR2 SQIVND (reference sequence). Germline trimming cut 6 bases from V and 4 bases from J; bases unmatched to any gene: 6.

The chain couples TRBV11-2 to TRBJ1-3; D gene unclear. Germline loops: CDR1 SGHAT, CDR2 FQNNGV. Deletions cut 5 bases from V and 0 bases from J, with 11 bases between. The CDR3 extends over 15 amino acids. CDR3 sequence: CASSPTGSSGNTIYF. Written as DNA, the CDR3 is TGTGCCAGCAGCCCGACCGGGTCCTCTGGAAACACCATATATTTT.

The J gene is TRBJ2-1, the V gene TRBV30; 11 nucleotides line up with TRBD2. CDR1 and CDR2 (germline): GTSNPN, SVGIG (reference sequence). Losses at the gene ends were 2 bases for V and 9 bases for J; bases not matched to a gene: 9. The CDR3 has 15 residues. For the CDR3, the DNA is TGTGCCTGGAGTAAGACGACTAGCGGGACGAGTGAGCAGTTCTTC. Protein: CAWSKTTSGTSEQFF. Full variable domain (remainder filled in from reference TRBV30 and TRBJ2-1): SQTIHQWPATLVQPVGSPLSLECTVEGTSNPNLYWYRQAAGRGLQLLFYSVGIGQISSEVPQNLSASRPQDRQFILSSKKLLLSDSGFYLCAWSKTTSGTSEQFFGPGTRLTVL.

The chain employs TRBV2 and TRBJ2-3; tentative D call: TRBD2 (5 bases). The germline CDR1 and CDR2 sequences are SNHLY and FYNNEI. The CDR3 is 13 amino acids. The ends were cut back, 7 bases at V and 0 bases at J, with 8 bases in the middle. In nucleotides, the CDR3 is TGTGCCAGCAATGGAGGCAGCACAGATACGCAGTATTTT. Protein product: CASNGGSTDTQYF.

This clone came up a few times. The CDR3 spells CASSLLPGQDEAFF. Written as DNA, the CDR3 is TGTGCCAGCAGCTTACTTCCGGGACAGGATGAAGCTTTCTTT. The V gene is TRBV7-6, the J gene TRBJ1-1; 8 nucleotides align to TRBD1. CDR1 and CDR2 (germline): SGHVS, FNYEAQ. The CDR3 is 14 residues long. Germline trimming cut 2 bases from V and 7 bases from J; bases unmatched to any gene: 6.

This chain uses TRBV2 with TRBJ2-1; 7 bases match TRBD2. Germline assignment: CDR1 SNHLY and CDR2 FYNNEI. The CDR3 is 13 amino acids. V lost 7 bases and J lost 2; bases outside the gene matches: 2. CDR3 coding DNA: TGTGCCAGCACCAGCGGGGCCTACAATGAGCAGTTCTTC. Its protein is CASTSGAYNEQFF.

CDR3: CASSLTRTGSYEQYF. The CDR3 DNA sequence: TGTGCCAGCAGTTTAACCCGGACAGGGTCTTACGAGCAGTACTTC. This chain links TRBV27 with TRBJ2-7, with 8 bases aligning to TRBD1. CDR3 length: 15 amino acids. Trimming took 2 bases from V and 4 from J; bases not matched to a gene: 7. Germline values: CDR1 MNHEY, CDR2 SMNVEV (reference sequence).

This chain uses TRBV13 with TRBJ2-5; 9 positions agree with TRBD2. V shed 5 bases, J shed 4 bases, and the junction held 17 bases outside the gene matches. Per germline, CDR1 PRHDT and CDR2 FYEKMQ (reference sequence). This CDR3 spans 18 amino acids. CDR3 coding DNA: TGTGCCAGCAGCGGTCAGGCTAGCGGGGTGGGGGGACCAGAGACCCAGTACTTC. This sequence encodes CASSGQASGVGGPETQYF.

The V call is TRBV27, the J call TRBJ2-7, with D possibly matching TRBD1 (5 bases). This CDR3 is 14 amino acids long. CDR1 is MNHEY, CDR2 SMNVEV, per germline (reference sequence). V was shortened by 0 bases and J by 6 bases, with 12 bases between the two germline ends. Written as DNA, the CDR3 is TGTGCCAGCAGTTTATCAGGGGCGCGAAGCGAGCAGTACTTC. Protein sequence: CASSLSGARSEQYF.

The V call is TRBV30, the J call TRBJ2-1; 7 bases align to TRBD1. Germline V gives CDR1 GTSNPN, CDR2 SVGIG (reference sequence). Trimming took 4 bases from V and 5 from J; bases not matched to a gene: 8. The CDR3 sequence is 14 residues long. CDR3 protein: CAWIRDSPNNEQFF. DNA of the CDR3: TGTGCCTGGATTCGGGACAGCCCTAACAATGAGCAGTTCTTC.

This clone was seen only once. The identical CDR3 is also encoded by other nucleotide sequences in the sample. The J gene is TRBJ1-1, the V gene TRBV6-5; possible D gene TRBD1, 5 bases. The CDR3 contains 14 residues. The germline gives CDR1 MNHEY, CDR2 SVGAGI. The V end was cut by 3 bases, the J end by 0 bases, with 8 bases between. The CDR3 DNA sequence: TGTGCCAGCAGTTATCAGGGATTGAACACTGAAGCTTTCTTT. As protein: CASSYQGLNTEAFF.

The rearrangement uses TRBV30 and TRBJ2-7; 7 bases map to TRBD1. Germline values: CDR1 GTSNPN, CDR2 SVGIG (reference sequence). V lost 5 bases and J lost 4; bases outside the gene matches: 8. The length of the CDR3 is 13 residues. This CDR3 reads CAWARGQTYEQYF. The DNA for the CDR3 is TGTGCCTGGGCCCGGGGACAGACGTACGAGCAGTACTTC.

J is TRBJ1-4 and V is TRBV30; 7 bases match TRBD1. V shed 8 bases, J shed 3 bases, and the junction held 6 bases outside the gene matches. The CDR3 is 13 amino acids. Germline lookup yields CDR1 GTSNPN and CDR2 SVGIG (reference sequence). Here the CDR3 DNA reads TGTGCCGGTTCCAGGGGGGCTAATGAAAAACTGTTTTTT. Its translation is CAGSRGANEKLFF.

This chain links TRBV7-8 with TRBJ2-3, with TRBD1 as a possible D gene (6 bases). V was trimmed by 5 bases and J by 0 bases, leaving 18 bases between them. The germline gives CDR1 SGHVS, CDR2 FQNEAQ. There are 17 residues in the CDR3. The CDR3 protein is CASSIPRDITSTDTQYF. As DNA, the CDR3 is TGTGCCAGCAGCATACCGAGGGACATCACTAGCACAGATACGCAGTATTTT.

The V call is TRBV19, the J call TRBJ1-3; TRBD1 matches at 9 bases. The germline V gene has CDR1 LNHDA and CDR2 SQIVND (reference sequence). This CDR3 has 18 residues. The V segment lost 2 bases and the J segment 0 bases; nucleotides outside the gene matches: 8. For the CDR3, the DNA is TGTGCCAGTAGTATAAGGGGACAGGGAATGCTCTCTGGAAACACCATATATTTT. Protein product: CASSIRGQGMLSGNTIYF.

This chain links TRBV30 with TRBJ2-5; TRBD1 matches at 10 bases. With the DNA end fitting TRBJ2-7 better, the J assignment may be wrong. Per germline, CDR1 GTSNPN and CDR2 SVGIG (reference sequence). The CDR3 totals 14 residues. CDR3 DNA sequence: TGTGCCTGGAGTCCCGGGACAGGGGTGCGCGAGCAGTACTTC. It encodes CAWSPGTGVREQYF.

This rearrangement joins TRBV5-1 to TRBJ2-7, with 7 bases fitting TRBD2. Germline CDR1 and CDR2: SGHRS and YFSETQ. This CDR3 spans 16 amino acids. The trim removed 3 bases at V and 3 bases at J, leaving 12 bases unmatched. This chain's CDR3 is CASSSSGLESFYEQYF. DNA of the CDR3: TGCGCCAGCAGCTCGTCCGGACTAGAATCTTTCTACGAGCAGTACTTC.

This clone was counted between two and nine times. V gene TRBV7-2 combines with J gene TRBJ1-2, with D unresolved. Trimming removed 1 base at V and 8 bases at J, with 20 bases between. The CDR3 loop spans 16 amino acids. CDR1 is SGHTA and CDR2 is FQGNSA in the germline V gene. CDR3 protein: CASSLGAKEGHWGYTF. The CDR3 nucleotides are TGTGCCAGCAGCTTAGGTGCGAAGGAGGGCCACTGGGGCTACACCTTC.

CDR3 in amino acids: CASSPLAGAHEQYF. CDR3 nucleotide sequence: TGTGCCAGCAGTCCACTAGCGGGAGCCCACGAGCAGTACTTC. J is TRBJ2-7 and V is TRBV27, with TRBD2 matching 11 bases. This CDR3 comprises 14 residues. V lost 5 bases to trimming and J lost 5 bases; unmatched junction nucleotides: 5. Germline V gene lookup returns CDR1 MNHEY and CDR2 SMNVEV (reference sequence).

The chain has TRBV30 and TRBJ2-1; D is unclear. CDR1 and CDR2 from the germline V gene are GTSNPN and SVGIG (reference sequence). Between the trimmed V and J ends, which lost 2 bases and 2 bases, there was a span of 10 bases. CDR3 length: 14 residues. The CDR3 sequence is CAWSTQYTYNEQFF. The CDR3 nucleotides read TGTGCCTGGAGTACCCAATACACCTACAATGAGCAGTTCTTC.

The rearrangement uses TRBV6-6 and TRBJ1-1, with D perhaps TRBD1 (6 bases). CDR1 and CDR2 (germline): MNHNY, SVGAGI (reference sequence). The length of the CDR3 is 14 residues. V was pared by 4 bases and J by 3 bases, with 12 bases between. This chain's CDR3 is CASSLQDSYTEAFF. As DNA, the CDR3 is TGTGCCAGCAGTTTACAGGACAGCTACACTGAAGCTTTCTTT.

The rearrangement uses TRBV6-1 and TRBJ2-1; the match to TRBD2 covers 7 bases. The CDR3 consists of 15 residues. V lost 5 bases, J lost 5 bases, and 9 bases stayed unmatched. Looked up from germline, CDR1 is MNHNS and CDR2 is SASEGT. DNA for the CDR3: TGTGCCAGCAGTAAGAGGCTAGCGGCAAACAATGAGCAGTTCTTC. Translated: CASSKRLAANNEQFF.

J is TRBJ1-3 and V is TRBV4-3; D remains ambiguous. Germline CDR1 reads LGHNA; CDR2 reads YSLEER. V dropped 3 bases and J dropped 5 bases, with 11 bases sitting between them. This CDR3 has 14 amino acids. CDR3 DNA: TGCGCCAGCAGCCAGGAGGTGCGTAGAAACACCATATATTTT. Its translation is CASSQEVRRNTIYF.

In this sample, this clone turned up a few times. Written as DNA, the CDR3 is TGTGCCAGTAGAACACAGGGGAACTATGGCTACACCTTC. Its protein is CASRTQGNYGYTF. The chain employs TRBV19 and TRBJ1-2; 7 bases fit TRBD1. The trim removed 6 bases at V and 2 bases at J, leaving 3 bases unmatched. CDR1 LNHDA and CDR2 SQIVND come from the germline V gene (reference sequence). The CDR3 is 13 residues long.

This chain links TRBV19 with TRBJ1-5; 9 positions agree with TRBD1. V trimming: 1 base; J trimming: 8 bases; junction bases outside the gene matches: 3. This CDR3 is built from 14 residues. CDR1 LNHDA and CDR2 SQIVND come from the germline V gene (reference sequence). CDR3 DNA sequence: TGTGCCAGTAGTATAGGGACAGGGGTTGAGCCCCAGCATTTT. Its translation: CASSIGTGVEPQHF.

V gene TRBV19 combines with J gene TRBJ2-7; D gene ambiguous. The CDR3 contains 13 residues. V gave up 3 bases and J gave up 6 bases, with 12 bases separating them. Germline CDR1 LNHDA, CDR2 SQIVND (reference sequence). The DNA of the CDR3 is TGTGCCAGTAGTATTGAATGGCCGGGCGAGCAGTACTTC. This sequence encodes CASSIEWPGEQYF.